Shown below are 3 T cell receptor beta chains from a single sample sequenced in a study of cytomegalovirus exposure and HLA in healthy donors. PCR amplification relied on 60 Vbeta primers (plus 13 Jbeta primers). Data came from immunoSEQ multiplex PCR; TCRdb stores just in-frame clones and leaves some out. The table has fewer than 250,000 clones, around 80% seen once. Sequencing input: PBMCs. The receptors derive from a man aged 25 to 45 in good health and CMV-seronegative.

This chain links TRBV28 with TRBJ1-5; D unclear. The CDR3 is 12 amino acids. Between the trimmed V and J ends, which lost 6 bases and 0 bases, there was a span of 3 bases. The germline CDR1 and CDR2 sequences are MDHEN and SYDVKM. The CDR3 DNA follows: TGTGCCAGCAGCTATAGCAATCAGCCCCAGCATTTT. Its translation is CASSYSNQPQHF.

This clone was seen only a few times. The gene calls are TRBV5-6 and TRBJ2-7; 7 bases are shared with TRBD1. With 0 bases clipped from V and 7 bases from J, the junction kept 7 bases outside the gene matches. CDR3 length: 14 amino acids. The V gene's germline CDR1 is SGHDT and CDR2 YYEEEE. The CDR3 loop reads CASSLVEGAREQYF. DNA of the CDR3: TGTGCCAGCAGCTTGGTTGAGGGGGCTCGTGAGCAGTACTTC.

CDR3 bases: TGTGCCAGTAGTATCATCGGGCAGGGTGACGAGCAGTACTTC. Protein product: CASSIIGQGDEQYF. The chain carries TRBV19 and TRBJ2-7; D possibly corresponds to TRBD1 (5 bases). The germline gives CDR1 LNHDA, CDR2 SQIVND (reference sequence). V was cut by 3 bases and J by 5 bases, with 14 bases left in between. This CDR3 spans 14 amino acids.